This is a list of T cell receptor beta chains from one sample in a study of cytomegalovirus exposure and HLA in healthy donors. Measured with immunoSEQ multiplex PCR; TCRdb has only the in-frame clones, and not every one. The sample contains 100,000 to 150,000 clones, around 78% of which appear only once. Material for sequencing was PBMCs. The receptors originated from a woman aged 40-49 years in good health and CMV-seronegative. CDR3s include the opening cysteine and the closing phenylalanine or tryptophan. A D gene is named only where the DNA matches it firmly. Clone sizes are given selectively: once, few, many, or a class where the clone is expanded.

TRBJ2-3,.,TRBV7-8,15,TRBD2,CASTRASGSQDTQYF,TGTGCCAGCACAAGAGCTAGCGGGAGTCAAGATACGCAGTATTTT
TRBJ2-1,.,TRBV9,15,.,CASSAKAGMGNEQFF,TGTGCCAGCAGCGCGAAAGCGGGTATGGGGAATGAGCAGTTCTTC
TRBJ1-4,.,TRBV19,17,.,CASSIDLVAATNEKLFF,TGTGCCAGTAGTATAGACTTGGTGGCTGCAACTAATGAAAAACTGTTTTTT
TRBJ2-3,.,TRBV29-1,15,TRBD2,CSVVGGSMRSDTQYF,TGCAGCGTTGTGGGCGGGAGTATGAGGTCGGATACGCAGTATTTT
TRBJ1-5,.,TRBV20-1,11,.,CSAARGQPQHF,TGCAGTGCCGCTAGGGGGCAGCCCCAGCATTTT
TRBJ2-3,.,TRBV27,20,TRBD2,CASSRTPGTSGRATSDTQYF,TGTGCCAGCAGCCGTACCCCCGGGACTAGCGGGAGGGCCACCTCAGATACGCAGTATTTT
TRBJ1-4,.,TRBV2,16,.,CASSEPGGGVNEKLFF,TGTGCCAGCAGTGAGCCTGGGGGAGGTGTTAATGAAAAACTGTTTTTT
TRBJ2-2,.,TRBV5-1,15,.,CASSLRRAGPGELFF,TGCGCCAGCAGCTTGAGGAGGGCCGGTCCGGGGGAGCTGTTTTTT
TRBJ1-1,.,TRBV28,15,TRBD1,CASSLADRVHSEAFF,TGTGCCAGCAGTTTAGCGGACAGGGTTCATTCTGAAGCTTTCTTT
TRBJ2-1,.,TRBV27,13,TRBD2,CASSFWGEGEQFF,TGTGCCAGCAGTTTCTGGGGGGAGGGTGAGCAGTTCTTC
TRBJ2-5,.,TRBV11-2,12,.,CASSPEGETQYF,TGTGCCAGCAGCCCAGAGGGAGAGACCCAGTACTTC
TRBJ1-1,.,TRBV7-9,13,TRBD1,CASSLPSGQEAFF,TGTGCCAGCAGCTTGCCCTCGGGACAGGAAGCTTTCTTT
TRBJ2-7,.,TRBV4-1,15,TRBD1,CASSPGQGASYEQYF,TGCGCCAGCAGCCCCGGACAGGGGGCTTCCTACGAGCAGTACTTC
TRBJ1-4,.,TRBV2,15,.,CASSGSRETNEKLFF,TGTGCCAGCAGTGGAAGCAGGGAAACTAATGAAAAACTGTTTTTT
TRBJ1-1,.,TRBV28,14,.,CASSLAVGYTEAFF,TGTGCCAGCAGTTTAGCGGTTGGTTACACTGAAGCTTTCTTT
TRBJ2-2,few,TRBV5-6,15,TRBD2,CASSLGTSRAGELFF,TGTGCCAGCAGCTTGGGGACTAGCAGGGCCGGGGAGCTGTTTTTT
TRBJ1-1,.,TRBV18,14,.,CASSPPSMQTEAFF,TGTGCCAGCTCACCACCGTCGATGCAGACAGAAGCTTTCTTT
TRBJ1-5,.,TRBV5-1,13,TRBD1,CASRLDRDQPQHF,TGCGCCAGCAGACTAGACAGGGATCAGCCCCAGCATTTT
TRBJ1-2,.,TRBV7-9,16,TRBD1,CASSSLDRASWYGYTF,TGTGCCAGCAGTTCATTGGACAGGGCCTCCTGGTATGGCTACACCTTC
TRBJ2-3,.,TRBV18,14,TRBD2,CASSPTSGTDTQYF,TGTGCCAGCTCACCGACTAGCGGCACAGATACGCAGTATTTT
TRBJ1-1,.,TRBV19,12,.,CASSRDPGGAFF,TGTGCCAGTAGTCGCGACCCCGGGGGAGCTTTCTTT
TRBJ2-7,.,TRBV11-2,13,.,CASSLSGPYEQYF,TGTGCCAGCAGCTTATCCGGTCCCTACGAGCAGTACTTC
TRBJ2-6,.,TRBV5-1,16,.,CASSLGMRAGANVLTF,TGCGCCAGCAGCTTGGGAATGCGTGCTGGGGCCAACGTCCTGACTTTC
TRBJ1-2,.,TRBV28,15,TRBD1,CASSSNRGRTYGYTF,TGTGCCAGCAGCTCTAACAGGGGGCGCACCTATGGCTACACCTTC
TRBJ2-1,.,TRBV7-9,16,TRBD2,CASSSRGTSGSNEQFF,TGTGCCAGCAGCTCGCGGGGGACTAGCGGTTCTAATGAGCAGTTCTTC
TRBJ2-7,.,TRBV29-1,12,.,CSVGTGIYEQYF,TGCAGCGTTGGGACTGGAATATACGAGCAGTACTTC
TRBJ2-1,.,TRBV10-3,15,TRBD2,CAINPRGRESNEQFF,TGTGCCATCAACCCCCGAGGGCGGGAGAGCAATGAGCAGTTCTTC
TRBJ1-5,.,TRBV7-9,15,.,CASSSGPSFIQPQHF,TGTGCCAGCAGCTCAGGTCCATCATTCATTCAGCCCCAGCATTTT
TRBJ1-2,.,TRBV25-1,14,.,CASSAGETGYGYTF,TGTGCCAGCAGTGCCGGAGAGACGGGGTATGGCTACACCTTC
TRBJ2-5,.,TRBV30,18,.,CAKKGGVNGRVIEGAQYF,TGTGCCAAAAAAGGGGGGGTTAATGGGAGGGTAATTGAGGGGGCCCAGTACTTC
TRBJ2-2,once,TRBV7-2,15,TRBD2,CASSLTREVTGELFF,TGTGCCAGCAGCCTCACGCGGGAGGTCACCGGGGAGCTGTTTTTT
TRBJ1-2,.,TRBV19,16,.,CASSTVSQGQNYGYTF,TGTGCCAGTAGTACCGTGTCTCAGGGGCAGAACTATGGCTACACCTTC
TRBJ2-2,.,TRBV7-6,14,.,CASSARTNTGELFF,TGTGCCAGCAGCGCTAGAACGAACACCGGGGAGCTGTTTTTT
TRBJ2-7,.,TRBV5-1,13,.,CASSFQHGDEQYF,TGCGCCAGCAGCTTCCAGCACGGGGACGAGCAGTACTTC
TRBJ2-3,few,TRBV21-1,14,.,CASRDSWRTDTQYF,TGTGCCAGCAGGGACTCGTGGCGCACAGATACGCAGTATTTT
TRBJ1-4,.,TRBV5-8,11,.,CASSLREKLFF,TGTGCCAGCAGCTTGCGTGAAAAACTGTTTTTT